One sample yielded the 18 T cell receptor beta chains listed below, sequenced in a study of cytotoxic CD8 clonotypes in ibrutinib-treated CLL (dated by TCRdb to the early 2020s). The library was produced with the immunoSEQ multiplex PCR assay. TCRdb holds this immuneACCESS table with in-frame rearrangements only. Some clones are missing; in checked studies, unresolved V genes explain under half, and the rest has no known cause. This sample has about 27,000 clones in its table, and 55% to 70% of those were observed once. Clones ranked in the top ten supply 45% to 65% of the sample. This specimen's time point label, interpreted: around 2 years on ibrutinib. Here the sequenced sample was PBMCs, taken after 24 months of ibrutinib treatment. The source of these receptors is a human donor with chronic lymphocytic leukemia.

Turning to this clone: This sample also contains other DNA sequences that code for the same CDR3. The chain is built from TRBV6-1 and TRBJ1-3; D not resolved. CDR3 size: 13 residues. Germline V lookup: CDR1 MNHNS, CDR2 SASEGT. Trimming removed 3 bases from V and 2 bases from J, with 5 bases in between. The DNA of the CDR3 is TGTGCCAGCAGTGAGTGGCCTGGAAACACCATATATTTT. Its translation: CASSEWPGNTIYF.

Written as DNA, the CDR3 is TGTGCCAGCAGCTTCGAAACCTTAGGAGCGCCTGGAAACACCATATATTTT. The encoded protein is CASSFETLGAPGNTIYF. The chain employs TRBV7-6 and TRBJ1-3; no clear D gene. V lost 3 bases to trimming and J lost 2 bases, with 17 bases between them. This CDR3 region has 17 residues. The germline CDR1 and CDR2 sequences are SGHVS and FNYEAQ.

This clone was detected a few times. This CDR3 is CASAPGRGLGQPQHF. Here the CDR3 DNA reads TGTGCCAGCGCTCCCGGCCGGGGCTTGGGGCAGCCCCAGCATTTT. The chain is built from TRBV7-8 and TRBJ1-5; D might be TRBD1 (5 bases). Trimming pared 8 bases from V and 7 bases from J, leaving 21 bases between. Germline lookup yields CDR1 SGHVS and CDR2 FQNEAQ. This CDR3 spans 15 amino acids.

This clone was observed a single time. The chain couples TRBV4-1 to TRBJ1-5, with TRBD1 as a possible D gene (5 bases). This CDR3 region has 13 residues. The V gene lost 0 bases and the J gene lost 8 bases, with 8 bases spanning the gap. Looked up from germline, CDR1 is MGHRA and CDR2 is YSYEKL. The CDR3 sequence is CASSQDWGEPQHF. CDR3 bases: TGCGCCAGCAGCCAAGATTGGGGGGAGCCCCAGCATTTT.

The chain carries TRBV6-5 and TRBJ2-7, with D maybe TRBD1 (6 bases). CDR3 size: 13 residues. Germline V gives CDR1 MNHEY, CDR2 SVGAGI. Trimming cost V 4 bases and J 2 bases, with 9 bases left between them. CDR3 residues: CASSLGHTYEQYF. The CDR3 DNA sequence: TGTGCCAGCAGTTTGGGACATACCTACGAGCAGTACTTC.

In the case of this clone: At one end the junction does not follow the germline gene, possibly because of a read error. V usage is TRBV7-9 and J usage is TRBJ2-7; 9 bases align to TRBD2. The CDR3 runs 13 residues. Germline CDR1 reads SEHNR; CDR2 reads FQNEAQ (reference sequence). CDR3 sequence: CASSLAGSYEQYF. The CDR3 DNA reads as TGTGCCAGCAGCCTAGCGGGGTCCTACGAGCAGTACTTC.

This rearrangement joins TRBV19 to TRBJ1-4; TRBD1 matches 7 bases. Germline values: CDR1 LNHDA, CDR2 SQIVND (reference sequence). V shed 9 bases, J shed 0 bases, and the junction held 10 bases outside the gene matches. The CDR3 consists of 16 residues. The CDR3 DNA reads TGTGCCAGCGGGACAGTCGGGAGAACAACTAATGAAAAACTGTTTTTT. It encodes CASGTVGRTTNEKLFF.

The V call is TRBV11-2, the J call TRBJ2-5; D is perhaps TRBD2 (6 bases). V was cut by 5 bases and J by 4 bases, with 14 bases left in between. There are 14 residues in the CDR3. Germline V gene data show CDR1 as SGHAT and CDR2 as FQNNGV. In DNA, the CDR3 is TGTGCCAGCAGCGCGACTCTGGGGGGAGAGACCCAGTACTTC. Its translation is CASSATLGGETQYF.

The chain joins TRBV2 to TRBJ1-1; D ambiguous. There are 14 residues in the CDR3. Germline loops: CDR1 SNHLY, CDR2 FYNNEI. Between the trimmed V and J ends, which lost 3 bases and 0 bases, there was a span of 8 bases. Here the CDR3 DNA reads TGTGCCAGCAGTGAGGTCAACTTGAACACTGAAGCTTTCTTT. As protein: CASSEVNLNTEAFF.

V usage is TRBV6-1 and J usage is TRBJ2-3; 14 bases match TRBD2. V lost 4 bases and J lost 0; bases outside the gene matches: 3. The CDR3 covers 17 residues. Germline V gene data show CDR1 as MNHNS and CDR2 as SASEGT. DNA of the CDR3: TGTGCCAGCAGTGGGGGACTAGCGGGGGCCAGCACAGATACGCAGTATTTT. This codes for CASSGGLAGASTDTQYF.

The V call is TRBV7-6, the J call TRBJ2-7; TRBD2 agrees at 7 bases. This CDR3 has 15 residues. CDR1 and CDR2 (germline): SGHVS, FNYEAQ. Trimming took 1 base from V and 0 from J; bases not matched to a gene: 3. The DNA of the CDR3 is TGTGCCAGCAGCTTAGAAGCGGGGCGCTCCTACGAGCAGTACTTC. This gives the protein CASSLEAGRSYEQYF.

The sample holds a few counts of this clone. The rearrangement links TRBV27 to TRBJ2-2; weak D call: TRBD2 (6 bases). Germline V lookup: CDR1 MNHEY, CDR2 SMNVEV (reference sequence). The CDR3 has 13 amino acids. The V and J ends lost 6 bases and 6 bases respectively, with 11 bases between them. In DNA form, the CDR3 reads TGTGCCAGCAGGACCGGGGAGGCCGGGGAGCTGTTTTTT. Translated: CASRTGEAGELFF.

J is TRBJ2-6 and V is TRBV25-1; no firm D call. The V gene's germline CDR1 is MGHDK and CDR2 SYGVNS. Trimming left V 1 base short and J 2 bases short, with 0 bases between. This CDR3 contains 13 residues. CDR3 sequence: CASSESGANVLTF. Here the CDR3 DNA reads TGTGCCAGCAGTGAATCTGGGGCCAACGTCCTGACTTTC.

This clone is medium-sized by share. CDR3 protein: CASSTQGRGAYEQYF. The CDR3 DNA is TGTGCCAGCAGCACGCAGGGGAGGGGAGCCTACGAGCAGTACTTC. This chain links TRBV2 with TRBJ2-7; D possibly corresponds to TRBD2 (7 bases). The ends were cut back, 6 bases at V and 2 bases at J, with 17 bases in the middle. Germline loops: CDR1 SNHLY, CDR2 FYNNEI. The CDR3 is 15 amino acids.

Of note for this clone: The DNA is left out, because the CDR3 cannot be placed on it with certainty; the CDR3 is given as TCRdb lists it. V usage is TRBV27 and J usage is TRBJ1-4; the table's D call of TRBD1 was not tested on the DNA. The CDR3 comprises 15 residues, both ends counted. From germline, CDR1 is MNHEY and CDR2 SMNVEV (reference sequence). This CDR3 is CASSSSTGYNEKLFF.

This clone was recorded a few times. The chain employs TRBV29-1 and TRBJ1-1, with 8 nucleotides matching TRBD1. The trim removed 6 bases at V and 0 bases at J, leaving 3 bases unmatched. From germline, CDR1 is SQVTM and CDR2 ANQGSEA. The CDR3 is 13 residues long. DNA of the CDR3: TGCAGCGTCTTGACAGGGGTGAACACTGAAGCTTTCTTT. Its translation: CSVLTGVNTEAFF.

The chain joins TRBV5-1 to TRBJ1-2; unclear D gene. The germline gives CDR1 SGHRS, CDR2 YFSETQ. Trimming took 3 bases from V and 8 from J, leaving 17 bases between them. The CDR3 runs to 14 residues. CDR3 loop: CASSSASWGNGYTF. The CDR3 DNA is TGCGCCAGCAGCTCTGCCAGCTGGGGTAACGGCTACACCTTC. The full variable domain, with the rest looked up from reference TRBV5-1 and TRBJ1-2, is KAGVTQTPRYLIKTRGQQVTLSCSPISGHRSVSWYQQTPGQGLQFLFEYFSETQRNKGNFPGRFSGRQFSNSRSEMNVSTLELGDSALYLCASSSASWGNGYTFGSGTRLTVV.

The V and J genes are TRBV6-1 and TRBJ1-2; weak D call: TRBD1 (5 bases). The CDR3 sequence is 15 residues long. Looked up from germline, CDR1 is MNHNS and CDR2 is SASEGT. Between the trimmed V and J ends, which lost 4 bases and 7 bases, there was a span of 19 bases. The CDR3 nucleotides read TGTGCCAGCAGTGCTTCGGGTCGGGGCGCAGCTGGCTACACCTTC. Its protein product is CASSASGRGAAGYTF.